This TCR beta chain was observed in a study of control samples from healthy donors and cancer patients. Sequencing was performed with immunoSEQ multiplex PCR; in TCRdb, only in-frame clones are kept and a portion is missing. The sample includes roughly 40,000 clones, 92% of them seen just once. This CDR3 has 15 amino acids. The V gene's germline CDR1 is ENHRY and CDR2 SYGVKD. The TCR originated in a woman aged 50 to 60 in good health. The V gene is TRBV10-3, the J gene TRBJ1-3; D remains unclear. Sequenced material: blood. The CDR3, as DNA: TGTGCTACTCACATGGGGTGGGGAACTGGAAACACCATATATTTT. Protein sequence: CATHMGWGTGNTIYF.